The 21 T cell receptor beta chains in this list originate from one sample, sequenced in a study of cytomegalovirus exposure and HLA in healthy donors. The PCR was carried out with 60 Vbeta primers and 13 Jbeta primers. Some clones are missing from TCRdb's copy, which holds only in-frame ones; the method was immunoSEQ multiplex PCR. The sample comprises 120,000 or so clones, about two thirds of which are singletons, and approximately 3.5% rests with the top ten. The sequenced sample consisted of PBMCs. These receptors all come from a man aged 25-45 years in good health and CMV-seronegative.

A word on this clone: At the DNA level, this CDR3 is encoded by other sequences in the same sample as well. The chain combines TRBV2 with TRBJ1-1, with TRBD1 as a possible D gene (5 bases). The V and J ends lost 6 bases and 5 bases respectively, with 16 bases between them. Germline V CDR1 and CDR2: SNHLY, FYNNEI. This CDR3 comprises 14 residues. CDR3 nucleotides: TGTGCCAGCAGGAAGGGGACTTCGGGGACTGAAGCTTTCTTT. Residues: CASRKGTSGTEAFF.

The chain is built from TRBV7-9 and TRBJ1-4; D gene unclear. CDR1 SEHNR and CDR2 FQNEAQ come from the germline V gene (reference sequence). The CDR3 has 14 residues. V lost 1 base to trimming and J lost 8 bases, with 11 bases between them. For the CDR3, the DNA is TGTGCCAGCAGCTTAGGCGGTTTTGGGGAAAAACTGTTTTTT. It yields the protein CASSLGGFGEKLFF. The full variable domain, completed using reference TRBV7-9 and TRBJ1-4, is DTGVSQNPRHKITKRGQNVTFRCDPISEHNRLYWYRQTLGQGPEFLTYFQNEAQLEKSRLLSDRFSAERPKGSFSTLEIQRTEQGDSAMYLCASSLGGFGEKLFFGSGTQLSVL.

The rearrangement links TRBV7-2 to TRBJ2-3; TRBD2 is a possible D gene (5 bases). The CDR3 spans 14 residues. V shed 1 base and J shed 5 bases, with 10 bases lying between them. Per germline, CDR1 SGHTA and CDR2 FQGNSA. This chain's CDR3 is CASSLGGWGDTQYF. The DNA of the CDR3 is TGTGCCAGCAGCTTAGGAGGGTGGGGAGATACGCAGTATTTT.

This clone was found a few times. In nucleotides, the CDR3 is TGTGCCCAGGGGCGCCTGACTAGCACAGATACGCAGTATTTT. This gives the protein CAQGRLTSTDTQYF. The chain links TRBV7-2 to TRBJ2-3, with D possibly TRBD1 on 6 matching bases. V lost 11 bases to trimming and J lost 0 bases, with 15 bases between them. This CDR3 spans 14 amino acids. The germline CDR1 and CDR2 sequences are SGHTA and FQGNSA.

This chain links TRBV28 with TRBJ2-7, with 10 positions matching TRBD1. The CDR3 loop spans 14 amino acids. Germline values: CDR1 MDHEN, CDR2 SYDVKM. V lost 5 bases to trimming and J lost 3 bases; unmatched junction nucleotides: 4. The CDR3 here is CASSIRTGGYEQYF. The CDR3 DNA sequence: TGTGCCAGCAGTATTAGGACAGGGGGCTACGAGCAGTACTTC.

The chain recombines TRBV5-1 with TRBJ1-2; tentatively, D is TRBD1 (6 bases). The CDR3 spans 13 residues. CDR1 SGHRS and CDR2 YFSETQ come from the germline V gene. The germline V and J ends were trimmed by 2 bases and 6 bases, with 11 bases remaining between them. CDR3 sequence (DNA): TGCGCCAGCAGCTTCACACAGGGCGATGGCTACACCTTC. Protein product: CASSFTQGDGYTF. The entire variable domain, with the rest obtained from reference TRBV5-1 and TRBJ1-2, is as follows: KAGVTQTPRYLIKTRGQQVTLSCSPISGHRSVSWYQQTPGQGLQFLFEYFSETQRNKGNFPGRFSGRQFSNSRSEMNVSTLELGDSALYLCASSFTQGDGYTFGSGTRLTVV.

This clone was counted between two and nine times. The CDR3 protein is CASSIAVAGELFF. The CDR3, as DNA: TGTGCCAGTAGTATCGCGGTTGCCGGGGAGCTGTTTTTT. The V call is TRBV19, the J call TRBJ2-2; D is undetermined. V was pared by 3 bases and J by 6 bases, with 8 bases between. Germline lookup yields CDR1 LNHDA and CDR2 SQIVND (reference sequence). This CDR3 has 13 residues.

The gene calls are TRBV5-1 and TRBJ2-7; 10 bases fit TRBD1. V lost 0 bases and J lost 5; bases outside the gene matches: 5. The CDR3 is made up of 15 amino acids. In germline, CDR1 is SGHRS, CDR2 YFSETQ. The CDR3 DNA is TGCGCCAGCAGCTTGGTAGGGACAGGGGATGACGAGCAGTACTTC. Its protein product is CASSLVGTGDDEQYF.

The J gene is TRBJ2-3, the V gene TRBV5-5; unclear D gene. The CDR3 runs to 13 residues. V shed 0 bases and J shed 3 bases, with 5 bases lying between them. Germline V CDR1 and CDR2: SGHKS, YYEKEE (reference sequence). The CDR3 DNA reads as TGTGCCAGCAGCTTGGTAGTGACAGATACGCAGTATTTT. This translates into CASSLVVTDTQYF.

This clone was found a few times. The J gene is TRBJ1-6, the V gene TRBV28; 8 nucleotides match TRBD1. Germline V gene lookup returns CDR1 MDHEN and CDR2 SYDVKM. The CDR3 has 14 amino acids. With V trimmed by 5 bases and J by 3 bases, 0 bases remained unmatched. Here the CDR3 DNA reads TGTGCCAGCAGTGGGACAGGCTATAATTCACCCCTCCACTTT. This encodes CASSGTGYNSPLHF.

CDR3 region: CASSELGLAGVYNEQFF. DNA for the CDR3: TGTGCCAGCAGTGAACTCGGACTAGCGGGGGTTTACAATGAGCAGTTCTTC. The V and J genes are TRBV6-1 and TRBJ2-1, with TRBD2 matching over 13 bases. With 2 bases clipped from V and 4 bases from J, the junction kept 5 bases outside the gene matches. This CDR3 spans 17 amino acids. Germline V gives CDR1 MNHNS, CDR2 SASEGT.

This clone is a singleton in its sample. J is TRBJ1-1 and V is TRBV10-2; TRBD1 matches at 7 bases. In germline, CDR1 is WSHSY, CDR2 SAAADI. V was clipped by 4 bases and J by 3 bases; unmatched bases: 2. The CDR3 runs 13 residues. CDR3 region: CASSGQGYTEAFF. The CDR3 DNA sequence: TGCGCCAGCAGTGGACAGGGTTACACTGAAGCTTTCTTT.

The chain couples TRBV10-3 to TRBJ2-7, with D possibly TRBD1 on 5 matching bases. The CDR3 is 12 amino acids. Trimming shortened V by 7 bases and J by 5 bases, and 12 bases separated the two germline ends. The germline gives CDR1 ENHRY, CDR2 SYGVKD. The CDR3 spells CAITAGPDEQYF. The CDR3 nucleotides read TGTGCCATCACCGCAGGGCCCGACGAGCAGTACTTC.

The gene calls are TRBV18 and TRBJ1-2; D remains ambiguous. This CDR3 is 16 amino acids long. V lost 3 bases and J 0 bases, leaving 14 bases between the germline ends. In germline, CDR1 is KGHSH, CDR2 LQKENI. The CDR3 nucleotides are TGTGCCAGCTCACCCACGGGGTCCGGACCTAACTATGGCTACACCTTC. Protein sequence: CASSPTGSGPNYGYTF.

The chain has TRBV5-1 and TRBJ2-1, with D maybe TRBD2 (6 bases). CDR3 length equals 14 residues. Deletions cut 0 bases from V and 4 bases from J, with 8 bases between. Germline CDR1 reads SGHRS; CDR2 reads YFSETQ. The chain's CDR3 is CASSLGGGYNEQFF. In DNA form, the CDR3 reads TGCGCCAGCAGCTTGGGTGGGGGGTACAATGAGCAGTTCTTC.

The rearrangement links TRBV27 to TRBJ1-6, with D uncertain. V dropped 1 base and J dropped 0 bases, with 4 bases sitting between them. The germline V gene has CDR1 MNHEY and CDR2 SMNVEV (reference sequence). CDR3 length equals 15 residues. In DNA form, the CDR3 reads TGTGCCAGCAGTTTATTCAGCTCCTATAATTCACCCCTCCACTTT. This sequence encodes CASSLFSSYNSPLHF.

This clone has more than one count but fewer than ten. The rearrangement links TRBV7-8 to TRBJ1-1; D may be TRBD1 (6 bases). Trimming stripped 5 bases from V and 3 bases from J, with 13 bases between. CDR3 length equals 14 residues. Germline CDR1 SGHVS, CDR2 FQNEAQ. The CDR3 here is CASSGVTGDTEAFF. For the CDR3, the DNA is TGTGCCAGCAGCGGCGTGACAGGAGACACTGAAGCTTTCTTT.

The V call is TRBV9, the J call TRBJ2-3, with 10 bases identical to TRBD2. The CDR3 runs to 15 residues. CDR1 and CDR2 (germline): SGDLS, YYNGEE. The V gene end was trimmed by 2 bases and the J gene end by 3 bases; junction bases not matched to a gene: 3. The DNA of the CDR3 is TGTGCCAGCAGCGTCACTAGCGGGGCTACAGATACGCAGTATTTT. It codes for CASSVTSGATDTQYF.

This clone occurred once. The V and J genes are TRBV7-9 and TRBJ1-6; D ambiguous. The CDR3 loop spans 18 amino acids. Looked up from germline, CDR1 is SEHNR and CDR2 is FQNEAQ (reference sequence). V was trimmed by 0 bases and J by 3 bases, leaving 15 bases between them. CDR3 coding DNA: TGTGCCAGCAGCTTAGCCTTACAGTCCCGAAGCTATAATTCACCCCTCCACTTT. Translated, it gives CASSLALQSRSYNSPLHF.

A few counts support this clone. J is TRBJ2-7 and V is TRBV6-1; perhaps TRBD1 as D (5 bases). Germline CDR1 and CDR2: MNHNS and SASEGT. CDR3 length equals 13 residues. Trimming shortened V by 6 bases and J by 7 bases, and 16 bases separated the two germline ends. CDR3 coding DNA: TGTGCCAGCAGACTGACAGCCTTTGGTGAGCAGTACTTC. This gives the protein CASRLTAFGEQYF.

As to this clone: Mismatch with germline at one junction end may stem from a read error. The sample carries other DNA sequences with the same CDR3. V usage is TRBV30 and J usage is TRBJ1-1; D is possibly TRBD1 (5 bases). Germline CDR1 reads GTSNPN; CDR2 reads SVGIG (reference sequence). The CDR3 loop spans 12 amino acids. The CDR3 nucleotides read TGCGACCAGGAGACAGCATACAACGAAGCTTTCTTT. Its protein is CDQETAYNEAFF.